This entry lists 15 T cell receptor beta chains sequenced from one sample in a study of shared clonotypes between healthy human individuals. Profiled with immunoSEQ multiplex PCR; TCRdb holds only in-frame clones, not every one. The profile shows about 490,000 clones, over 70% of them singletons. Input material: PBMCs. The receptors shown here come from a woman aged 40 to 50 in good health. Some clones in this sample may be carry-over from other donors' samples.

The J gene is TRBJ2-2, the V gene TRBV6-1; D remains ambiguous. The CDR3 is 15 amino acids. CDR1 MNHNS and CDR2 SASEGT come from the germline V gene. The ends were cut back, 2 bases at V and 3 bases at J, with 10 bases in the middle. The CDR3 loop reads CASSELHGDTGELFF. The CDR3 DNA reads TGTGCCAGCAGTGAACTGCACGGTGACACCGGGGAGCTGTTTTTT.

This chain links TRBV7-8 with TRBJ2-1; weak D call: TRBD1 (7 bases). Trimming shortened V by 3 bases and J by 10 bases, and 16 bases separated the two germline ends. Germline V gives CDR1 SGHVS, CDR2 FQNEAQ. This CDR3 is 14 amino acids long. CDR3 sequence: CASSFGGGPIEQFF. The CDR3 DNA follows: TGTGCCAGCAGCTTTGGAGGGGGCCCAATAGAGCAGTTCTTC.

The V and J genes are TRBV19 and TRBJ1-5; D not resolved. Trimming removed 4 bases at V and 5 bases at J, with 9 bases between. CDR1 is LNHDA, CDR2 SQIVND, per germline (reference sequence). The CDR3 extends over 13 amino acids. CDR3 loop: CASSSIVDQPQHF. DNA of the CDR3: TGTGCCAGTAGTAGCATAGTCGATCAGCCCCAGCATTTT.

The chain carries TRBV6-1 and TRBJ1-2, with D unresolved. CDR1 is MNHNS, CDR2 SASEGT, per germline. Trimming shortened V by 6 bases and J by 3 bases, and 8 bases separated the two germline ends. The CDR3 totals 12 residues. The CDR3 region is CASRWGDYGYTF. Here the CDR3 DNA reads TGTGCCAGCAGGTGGGGTGACTATGGCTACACCTTC.

V and J are TRBV28 and TRBJ2-3; D is perhaps TRBD1 or TRBD2 (5 bases each). The CDR3 extends over 10 amino acids. Trimming removed 8 bases from V and 6 bases from J, with 6 bases in between. CDR1 and CDR2 (germline): MDHEN, SYDVKM. CDR3 DNA: TGTGCCAGCCGGGACGATACGCAGTATTTT. Protein: CASRDDTQYF.

The J gene is TRBJ2-3, the V gene TRBV11-2; the match to TRBD2 covers 9 bases. V was pared by 5 bases and J by 1 base, with 7 bases of the junction left unmatched. This CDR3 spans 16 amino acids. CDR1 is SGHAT and CDR2 is FQNNGV in the germline V gene. The CDR3 sequence: CASSQLAGLGTDTQYF. Here the CDR3 DNA reads TGTGCCAGCAGCCAACTAGCGGGCCTAGGCACAGATACGCAGTATTTT.

This chain joins TRBV27 and TRBJ1-2; 11 positions agree with TRBD1. Looked up from germline, CDR1 is MNHEY and CDR2 is SMNVEV (reference sequence). Unmatched junction bases numbered 6, after V lost 8 bases and J lost 4 bases. This CDR3 has 14 amino acids. The CDR3 DNA reads TGTGCCAGCCGCCGGGACAGGGGGACCTATGGCTACACCTTC. Protein: CASRRDRGTYGYTF.

J is TRBJ2-2 and V is TRBV19; D is ambiguous. Germline lookup yields CDR1 LNHDA and CDR2 SQIVND (reference sequence). The CDR3 is made up of 15 amino acids. Trimming took 5 bases from V and 1 from J, leaving 11 bases between them. CDR3 coding DNA: TGTGCCAGTAGTCGGACGGACCAGAACACCGGGGAGCTGTTTTTT. This encodes CASSRTDQNTGELFF.

The chain's CDR3 is CAWSEGDFTDTQYF. The CDR3 bases are TGTGCCTGGAGTGAAGGGGACTTCACAGATACGCAGTATTTT. V and J are TRBV30 and TRBJ2-3; tentative D call: TRBD2 (6 bases). V lost 1 base, J lost 2 bases, and 10 bases lay in between. Per the germline V gene, CDR1 is GTSNPN and CDR2 is SVGIG (reference sequence). The CDR3 has 14 residues.

V usage is TRBV10-3 and J usage is TRBJ2-5, with no clear D. Looked up from germline, CDR1 is ENHRY and CDR2 is SYGVKD. The V end was cut by 2 bases, the J end by 5 bases, with 12 bases between. This CDR3 comprises 14 residues. CDR3 in amino acids: CAISERLPGETQYF. The CDR3 bases are TGTGCCATCAGTGAGAGGCTACCCGGGGAGACCCAGTACTTC.

V is TRBV30 and J is TRBJ2-1; D is undetermined. The CDR3 consists of 12 residues. Germline CDR1 is GTSNPN and CDR2 is SVGIG (reference sequence). Deletions cut 0 bases from V and 9 bases from J, with 9 bases between. The CDR3 region has the DNA TGTGCCTGGAGTGTAATAGGCGGTGAGCAGTTCTTC. This gives the protein CAWSVIGGEQFF.

The V call is TRBV28, the J call TRBJ2-6; 8 nucleotides match TRBD1. V trimming: 6 bases; J trimming: 0 bases; junction bases outside the gene matches: 7. The CDR3 spans 17 residues. The V gene's germline CDR1 is MDHEN and CDR2 SYDVKM. The CDR3 sequence is CASRPGGVGSGANVLTF. The DNA for the CDR3 is TGTGCCAGCAGACCAGGGGGCGTGGGCTCTGGGGCCAACGTCCTGACTTTC.

This clone was seen only a few times. A much larger clonotype is one base distant, so this may be a read error. This sequence joins TRBV27 and TRBJ2-3; TRBD1 is a possible D gene (5 bases). The CDR3 covers 12 residues. Germline CDR1 MNHEY, CDR2 SMNVEV (reference sequence). The DNA of the CDR3 is TGTGCCAGCAGTCCTTCGACAGATACGCAGTGTTTT. Encoded protein: CASSPSTDTQCF.

The chain recombines TRBV7-3 with TRBJ2-3; D call uncertain. Germline CDR1 reads SGHTA; CDR2 reads FQGTGA. The CDR3 has 16 residues. Deletions cut 5 bases from V and 1 base from J, with 16 bases between. The CDR3 here is CASSPQATGGTDTQYF. In DNA form, the CDR3 reads TGTGCCAGCAGCCCCCAGGCAACGGGCGGCACAGATACGCAGTATTTT.

In regard to this clone: A far larger clone is just one base off, so this is likely a read error. Other DNA sequences within the sample encode an identical CDR3. This chain connects TRBV27 to TRBJ2-7, with unresolved D. Germline V gives CDR1 MNHEY, CDR2 SMNVEV (reference sequence). V dropped 2 bases and J dropped 6 bases, with 11 bases sitting between them. The CDR3 is 13 amino acids. CDR3 DNA sequence: TGTGCCAGCAGTTTAGTGGACCATGGCGAGCAGTACTTC. As protein: CASSLVDHGEQYF.